The 20 T cell receptor beta chains listed next were all sequenced from one sample in a study of blood T cells in healthy people across ages (dated by TCRdb to the mid-2010s). Preparation of the library involved 5' RACE. Reads for this sample came from an Illumina HiSeq 2500. A second 7 to 11 cycle PCR used a sample-barcoded 5' primer and a J-beta primer mix. TCRdb passed the public sequencing reads through fastp at Q25 and MiXCR, retaining productive beta sequences. Records with the same CDR3 protein are collapsed into one entry carrying the most frequent genes and DNA. The sample includes over 300,000 distinct CDR3 sequences, with approximately 52% observed a single time. Of the sample, around 50% is held by the ten largest clones. The sequenced sample was blood. The receptors here all came from a man aged 60 to 69 in good health.

The chain uses TRBV29-1 and TRBJ1-1; TRBD1 is a possible D gene (5 bases). Germline assignment: CDR1 SQVTM and CDR2 ANQGSEA. The CDR3 spans 12 residues. Trimming pared 2 bases from V and 1 base from J, leaving 5 bases between. CDR3 region: CSVERGNTEAFF. The CDR3 bases are TGCAGCGTTGAAAGGGGGAACACTGAAGCTTTCTTT.

The chain is built from TRBV28 and TRBJ2-5; tentative D call: TRBD2 (5 bases). Germline assignment: CDR1 MDHEN and CDR2 SYDVKM. The V and J ends lost 7 bases and 0 bases respectively, with 12 bases between them. This CDR3 comprises 14 residues. CDR3 bases: TGTGCCAGCACGTCTAGCCTCAACCAAGAGACCCAGTACTTC. It codes for CASTSSLNQETQYF.

This clonotype was observed a handful of times. This chain joins TRBV20-1 and TRBJ2-1; perhaps TRBD2 as D (7 bases). Trimming took off 3 bases at V and 0 bases at J, with 15 bases between the two ends. The CDR3 totals 16 residues. In germline, CDR1 is DFQATT, CDR2 SNEGSKA (reference sequence). The CDR3: CSARGRGQSSYNEQFF. DNA of the CDR3: TGCAGTGCTAGGGGGCGGGGGCAGAGCTCCTACAATGAGCAGTTCTTC.

The chain is built from TRBV9 and TRBJ2-4; the match to TRBD1 covers 7 bases. The end of the DNA fits TRBJ2-7 better, so the J call may be wrong. The CDR3 spans 15 residues. The germline V gene encodes CDR1 SGDLS and CDR2 YYNGEE. CDR3 region: CASSVGKGQVYEQYF. DNA of the CDR3: TGTGCCAGCAGCGTGGGGAAAGGACAGGTCTACGAGCAGTACTTC.

This clonotype was counted only a few times. The chain combines TRBV20-1 with TRBJ1-2; a weak D match, TRBD1 (5 bases). The CDR3 runs 13 residues. V was pared by 7 bases and J by 2 bases, with 14 bases between. Germline V gene data show CDR1 as DFQATT and CDR2 as SNEGSKA (reference sequence). CDR3 DNA sequence: TGCAGTGGGAGGACACTTACAAACTATGGCTACACCTTC. This gives the protein CSGRTLTNYGYTF.

This sequence joins TRBV5-1 and TRBJ2-3, with D maybe TRBD2 (6 bases). The germline CDR1 and CDR2 sequences are SGHRS and YFSETQ. Trimming took 3 bases from V and 3 from J, leaving 11 bases between them. The CDR3 extends over 14 amino acids. The CDR3 loop is CASSSLAPTDTQYF. The DNA for the CDR3 is TGCGCCAGCAGCTCCCTAGCGCCAACAGATACGCAGTATTTT. Full variable domain (missing parts from reference TRBV5-1 and TRBJ2-3): KAGVTQTPRYLIKTRGQQVTLSCSPISGHRSVSWYQQTPGQGLQFLFEYFSETQRNKGNFPGRFSGRQFSNSRSEMNVSTLELGDSALYLCASSSLAPTDTQYFGPGTRLTVL.

The V and J genes are TRBV5-1 and TRBJ2-4, with D possibly matching TRBD1 (5 bases). The DNA end favors TRBJ2-7, so the J call may be wrong. Germline loops: CDR1 SGHRS, CDR2 YFSETQ. The CDR3 loop spans 15 amino acids. The CDR3 DNA sequence: TGCGCCAGCAACTTCCGACAGAAGGGGCCCTACGAGCAGTACTTC. This codes for CASNFRQKGPYEQYF.

V gene TRBV7-9 combines with J gene TRBJ2-7, with D hard to call. V lost 5 bases, J lost 0 bases, and 17 bases lay in between. Germline CDR1 and CDR2: SEHNR and FQNEAQ (reference sequence). CDR3 length: 16 amino acids. The CDR3 loop is CASSPSHPGSSYEQYF. The CDR3 region has the DNA TGTGCCAGCAGCCCTAGTCACCCCGGAAGCTCCTACGAGCAGTACTTC.

The chain has TRBV24-1 and TRBJ2-2; 8 nucleotides agree with TRBD1. CDR3 size: 14 residues. Germline CDR1 and CDR2: KGHDR and SFDVKD. The ends lost 4 bases at V and 7 bases at J; junction bases unmatched: 4. DNA for the CDR3: TGTGCCACCAGTGAGGACAGGGATCACGGGGAGCTGTTTTTT. Amino acids: CATSEDRDHGELFF.

This chain's CDR3 is CSTGRDTQYF. As DNA, the CDR3 is TGCAGTACGGGTCGGGATACGCAGTATTTT. This chain links TRBV20-1 with TRBJ2-3; D is unclear. The CDR3 spans 10 residues. V dropped 8 bases and J dropped 6 bases, with 9 bases sitting between them. CDR1 DFQATT and CDR2 SNEGSKA come from the germline V gene (reference sequence).

The V gene is TRBV6-2 or TRBV6-3, the J gene TRBJ2-1; 10 nucleotides line up with TRBD1. There are 15 residues in the CDR3. Germline assignment: CDR1 MNHEY and CDR2 SVGEGT. Unmatched junction bases numbered 6, after V lost 4 bases and J lost 6 bases. The CDR3 reads CASSSPGQGRNEQFF. CDR3 nucleotide sequence: TGTGCCAGCAGTTCTCCGGGACAGGGGCGCAATGAGCAGTTCTTC.

This clonotype was counted a single time. The chain carries TRBV7-9 and TRBJ2-1; D gene unclear. CDR1 and CDR2 from the germline V gene are SEHNR and FQNEAQ (reference sequence). With 1 base removed from V and 0 bases from J, the gap between germline ends came to 7 bases. The CDR3 runs to 15 residues. This CDR3 reads CASSLVVGSYNEQFF. The CDR3 DNA reads as TGTGCCAGCAGCTTAGTTGTTGGCTCCTACAATGAGCAGTTCTTC.

This clonotype appeared a single time. The CDR3 region has the DNA TGCGCCAGCAGCTTGGACGGGACGGTTTTGAATTCACCCCTCCACTTT. Encoded protein: CASSLDGTVLNSPLHF. The chain joins TRBV5-1 to TRBJ1-6, with a weak D call TRBD1 (5 bases). Germline V gene lookup returns CDR1 SGHRS and CDR2 YFSETQ. The CDR3 runs 16 residues. V was cut by 0 bases and J by 7 bases, with 14 bases left in between.

The gene calls are TRBV12-3 or TRBV12-4 and TRBJ2-5; 7 nucleotides agree with TRBD1. V was clipped by 5 bases and J by 4 bases; unmatched bases: 10. The CDR3 has 15 amino acids. CDR3 amino acids: CASSPRDSRSETQYF. The CDR3 DNA reads TGTGCCAGCAGTCCGAGGGACAGTAGGTCAGAGACCCAGTACTTC.

This clonotype was found a few times. The J gene is TRBJ2-5, the V gene TRBV9; perhaps TRBD2 as D (6 bases). The CDR3 covers 15 residues. Germline CDR1 is SGDLS and CDR2 is YYNGEE. V lost 3 bases and J lost 2, with 14 bases in between. The CDR3 is CASSGLGGGQETQYF. For the CDR3, the DNA is TGTGCCAGCAGCGGTCTCGGGGGTGGTCAAGAGACCCAGTACTTC.

This clonotype was seen once. The chain combines TRBV25-1 with TRBJ2-5; the match to TRBD1 covers 8 bases. Germline V gene sequence: CDR1 MGHDK, CDR2 SYGVNS. Losses at the gene ends were 3 bases for V and 5 bases for J; bases not matched to a gene: 8. The CDR3 contains 15 residues. The CDR3 here is CASSDSTGAGETQYF. In DNA form, the CDR3 reads TGTGCCAGCAGTGACTCGACAGGGGCTGGCGAGACCCAGTACTTC.

The rearrangement uses TRBV20-1 and TRBJ2-5; 10 nucleotides agree with TRBD2. Germline V gene data show CDR1 as DFQATT and CDR2 as SNEGSKA (reference sequence). CDR3 length: 13 residues. Unmatched junction bases numbered 5, after V lost 3 bases and J lost 7 bases. The CDR3 DNA follows: TGCAGTGCTAGCCCTAGCGGGAGTGCGACCCAGTACTTC. Translating gives CSASPSGSATQYF.

This clonotype was counted only a few times. The rearrangement links TRBV7-8 to TRBJ2-1; tentatively, D is TRBD2 (7 bases). V was pared by 5 bases and J by 2 bases, with 19 bases between. The germline gives CDR1 SGHVS, CDR2 FQNEAQ. This CDR3 is built from 17 residues. The CDR3 reads CASSGRGVAGPYNEQFF. The CDR3 DNA reads TGTGCCAGCAGCGGTAGGGGGGTAGCGGGTCCCTACAATGAGCAGTTCTTC.

V usage is TRBV14 and J usage is TRBJ1-2; 8 bases line up with TRBD1. CDR3 length equals 14 residues. Germline assignment: CDR1 SGHDN and CDR2 FVKESK. Trimming took 4 bases from V and 6 from J; bases not matched to a gene: 7. CDR3 sequence: CASSPGTGLDGYTF. DNA of the CDR3: TGTGCCAGCAGCCCAGGGACAGGCCTTGATGGCTACACCTTC.

V is TRBV20-1 and J is TRBJ2-1; D is ambiguous. Matching the DNA end better, TRBJ2-7 makes the J call doubtful. CDR1 is DFQATT, CDR2 SNEGSKA, per germline (reference sequence). The CDR3 is made up of 12 amino acids. The CDR3 region is CSAYTGYNEQYF. For the CDR3, the DNA is TGCAGTGCTTATACTGGGTACAATGAGCAGTACTTC.